The entry below gives a single T cell receptor (beta chain) sequence along with its context. Its target is unknown. These data come from a study of lymphopenia after photon versus proton radiotherapy. The CDR3 covers 15 residues. The data were produced by immunoSEQ multiplex PCR, yet TCRdb's version contains in-frame clones alone and is incomplete. The sample records about 30,000 clones, over 85% being singletons. Study-wide results and caveats: After lymphocyte nadir, photon-treated repertoires showed oligoclonal expansion, especially CD8+ Temra.

This specimen consisted of peripheral blood, obtained from a patient treated with photon-based radiotherapy. The TCR originated in a woman aged 45 to 65 with cholangiocarcinoma. J is TRBJ1-1 and V is TRBV12-1; TRBD1, the table's D call, was not compared with the DNA. TRBV12-1 is a pseudogene. CDR3 loop: CASSLTGTGITEAFF. CDR3 sequence (DNA): TGTGCCAGCAGCTTAACTGGGACAGGGATTACTGAAGCTTTCTTT.